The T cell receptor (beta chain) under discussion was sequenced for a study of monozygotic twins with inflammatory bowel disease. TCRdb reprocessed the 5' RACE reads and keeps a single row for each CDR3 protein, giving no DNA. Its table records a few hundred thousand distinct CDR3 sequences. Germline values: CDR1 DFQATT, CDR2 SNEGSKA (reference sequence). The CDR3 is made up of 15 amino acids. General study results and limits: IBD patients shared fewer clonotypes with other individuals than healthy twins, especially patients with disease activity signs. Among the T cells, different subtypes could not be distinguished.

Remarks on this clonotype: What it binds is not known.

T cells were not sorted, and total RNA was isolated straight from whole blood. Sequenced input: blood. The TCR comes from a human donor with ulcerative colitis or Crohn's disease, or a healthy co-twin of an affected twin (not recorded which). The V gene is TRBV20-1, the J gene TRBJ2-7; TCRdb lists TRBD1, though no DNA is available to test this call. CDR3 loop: CSASSPGGRGNEQYF.